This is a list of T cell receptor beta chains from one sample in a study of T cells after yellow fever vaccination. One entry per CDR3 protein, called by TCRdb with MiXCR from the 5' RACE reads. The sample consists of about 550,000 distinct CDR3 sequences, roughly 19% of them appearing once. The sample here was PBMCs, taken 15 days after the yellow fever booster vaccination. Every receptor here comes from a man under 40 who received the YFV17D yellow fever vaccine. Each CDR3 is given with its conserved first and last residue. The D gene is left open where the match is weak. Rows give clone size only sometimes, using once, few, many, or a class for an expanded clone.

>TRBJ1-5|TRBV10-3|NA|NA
CAISAFEDQPQHF
TGTGCCATCAGTGCTTTCGAGGATCAGCCCCAGCATTTT
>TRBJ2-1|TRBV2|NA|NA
CASRPTATNEQFF
TGTGCCAGCCGTCCGACAGCTACCAATGAGCAGTTCTTC
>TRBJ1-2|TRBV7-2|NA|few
CASSAWVGYTF
TGTGCCAGCAGCGCGTGGGTTGGCTACACCTTC
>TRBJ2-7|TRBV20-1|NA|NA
CSASLSRGFSHEQYF
TGCAGTGCTAGCCTCTCCCGGGGGTTCTCCCACGAGCAGTACTTC
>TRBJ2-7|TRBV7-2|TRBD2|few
CASSLDREAPEQYF
TGTGCCAGCAGCTTAGATCGGGAGGCCCCCGAACAGTACTTC
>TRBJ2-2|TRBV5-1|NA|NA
CASSPGHNTGELFF
TGCGCCAGCAGCCCGGGACATAACACCGGGGAGCTGTTTTTT
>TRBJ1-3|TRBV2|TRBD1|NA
CASSENGDSYSGNTIYF
TGTGCCAGCAGTGAAAACGGGGACAGCTACTCTGGAAACACCATATATTTT
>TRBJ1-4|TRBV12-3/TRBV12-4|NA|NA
CASSGYGDNEKLFF
TGTGCCAGCAGTGGTTATGGGGATAATGAAAAACTGTTTTTT
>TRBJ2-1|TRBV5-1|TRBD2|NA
CASSLVVSGSFNEQFF
TGCGCCAGCAGCTTGGTTGTTAGCGGGAGTTTTAATGAGCAGTTCTTC
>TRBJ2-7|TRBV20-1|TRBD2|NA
CSARGRGTSDSYEQYF
TGCAGTGCTAGGGGGAGGGGTACTAGCGACTCCTACGAGCAGTACTTC
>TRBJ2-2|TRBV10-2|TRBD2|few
CASSESPGGTGELFF
TGCGCCAGCAGTGAGTCACCGGGAGGGACCGGGGAGCTGTTTTTT
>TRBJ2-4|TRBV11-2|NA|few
CASSLDGTRNIQYF
TGTGCCAGCAGCTTAGATGGGACACGAAACATTCAGTACTTC
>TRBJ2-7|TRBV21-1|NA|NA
CASSNKLTDEQYF
TGTGCCAGCAGCAATAAGCTCACCGACGAGCAGTACTTC
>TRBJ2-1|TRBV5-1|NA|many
CASSVGGNEQFF
TGCGCCAGCAGCGTGGGTGGCAATGAGCAGTTCTTC
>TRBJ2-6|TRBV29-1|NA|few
CSVDGLAGANVLTF
TGCAGCGTTGACGGGCTGGCTGGGGCCAACGTCCTGACTTTC